This entry features one TCR beta chain sequence. The antigen remains undetermined. TCRdb redid the calling of the reads with MiXCR, one entry per CDR3 protein. Here the sample spans 300,000 to 450,000 distinct CDR3 sequences, around 18% being singletons. The sample belongs to a study of T cell repertoires in cytomegalovirus infection. Findings and limits, study-wide: HLA-C-restricted CMV-specific TCR beta clonotypes were dominant in the ex vivo response.

Germline V lookup: CDR1 SEHNR, CDR2 FQNEAQ (reference sequence). This CDR3 region has 14 residues. The V end was cut by 4 bases, the J end by 2 bases, with 10 bases between. This clonotype was sampled from a human donor in good health (CMV status not recorded). Some clones in this sample may be carry-over from other donors' samples. V and J are TRBV7-9 and TRBJ2-3; no firm D call. The material sequenced was PBMCs. The CDR3 nucleotides read TGTGCCAGCAGCTACACCTACGACACAGATACGCAGTATTTT. It codes for CASSYTYDTDTQYF.